One T cell receptor (beta chain) is described in this entry. In the authors' methods: By means of reference gene primer amplification, nucleated cell counts were estimated. Using immunoSEQ multiplex PCR, the repertoire was profiled, and TCRdb retains in-frame clones only, with some absent. The V and J calls and clone size are taken from that table; D and trimming were inferred from the DNA. The table lists about 200,000 clones, around four fifths of them singletons. These data are taken from a study of blood T cell repertoires in COVID-19. Study details: The analysed material was cDNA or gDNA that came from T cells, B-cell-depleted T cells, or PBMCs.

Germline assignment: CDR1 WSHSY and CDR2 SAAADI. V shed 8 bases and J shed 4 bases, with 14 bases lying between them. CDR3 length equals 13 residues. This clonotype originated in a woman older than 75 with active or convalescent COVID-19. V is TRBV10-2 and J is TRBJ2-5, with a tentative D call TRBD2 (5 bases). The sequenced sample consisted of peripheral blood. CDR3 sequence (DNA): TGCGCCAGCCACCCAGCCAGCGGAGAGACCCAGTACTTC. This encodes CASHPASGETQYF.